This T cell receptor beta chain emerged from a study of blood T cell repertoires in COVID-19. Study overall: Sites across the United States, Italy and Spain contributed samples from acute and convalescent COVID-19. PBMCs, B-cell-depleted T cells, or T cells were the source of the cDNA or gDNA that made up the material.

The CDR3 is made up of 16 amino acids. CDR1 and CDR2 from the germline V gene are MNHNS and SASEGT. The ends were cut back, 6 bases at V and 7 bases at J, with 24 bases in the middle. The authors' processing: For nucleated cells, counts were estimated from reference gene primer amplification. Generated by immunoSEQ multiplex PCR, the TCRdb table keeps only in-frame clones and is missing some. The V and J calls and clone size are taken from that table; D and trimming were inferred from the DNA. The sample contains about 70,000 clones, roughly 86% of which appear only once. This chain joins TRBV6-1 and TRBJ2-5; possibly TRBD1 for D (6 bases). The sample consisted of peripheral blood. This receptor was obtained from a woman in her 70s with acute or convalescent COVID-19. The CDR3: CASSESWPGALVTQYF. The CDR3 nucleotides read TGTGCCAGCAGCGAATCGTGGCCAGGGGCCCTTGTGACCCAGTACTTC.